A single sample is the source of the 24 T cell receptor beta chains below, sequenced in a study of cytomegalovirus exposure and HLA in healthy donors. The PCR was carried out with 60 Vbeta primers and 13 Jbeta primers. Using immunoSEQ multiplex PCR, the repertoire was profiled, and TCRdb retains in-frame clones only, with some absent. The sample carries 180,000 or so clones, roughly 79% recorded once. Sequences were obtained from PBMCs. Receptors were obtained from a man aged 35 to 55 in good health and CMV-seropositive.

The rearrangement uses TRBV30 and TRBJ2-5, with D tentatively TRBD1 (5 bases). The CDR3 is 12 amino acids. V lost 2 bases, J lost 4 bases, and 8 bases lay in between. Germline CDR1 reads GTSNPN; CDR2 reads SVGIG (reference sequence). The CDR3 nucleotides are TGTGCCTGGAGTTTCCAGGGAGAGACCCAGTACTTC. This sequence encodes CAWSFQGETQYF.

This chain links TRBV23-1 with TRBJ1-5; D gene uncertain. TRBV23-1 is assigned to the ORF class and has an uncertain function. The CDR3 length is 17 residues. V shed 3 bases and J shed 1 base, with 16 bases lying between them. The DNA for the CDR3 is TGCGCCAGCAGTCACCGAACCCCGGGTCGCAGCAATCAGCCCCAGCATTTT. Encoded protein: CASSHRTPGRSNQPQHF.

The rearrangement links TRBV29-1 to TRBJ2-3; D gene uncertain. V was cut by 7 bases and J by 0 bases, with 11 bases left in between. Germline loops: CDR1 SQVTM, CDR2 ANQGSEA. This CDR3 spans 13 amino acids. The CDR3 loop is CSAVPQSTDTQYF. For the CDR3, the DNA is TGCAGCGCTGTTCCACAGAGCACAGATACGCAGTATTTT.

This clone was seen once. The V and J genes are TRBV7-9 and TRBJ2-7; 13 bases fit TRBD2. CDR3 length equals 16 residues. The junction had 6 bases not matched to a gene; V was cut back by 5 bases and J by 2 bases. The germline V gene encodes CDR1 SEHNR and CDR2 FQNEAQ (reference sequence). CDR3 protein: CASSPGTSGNPYEQYF. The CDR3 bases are TGTGCCAGCAGCCCGGGGACTAGCGGGAATCCCTACGAGCAGTACTTC. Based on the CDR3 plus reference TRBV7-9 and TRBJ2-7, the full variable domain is DTGVSQNPRHKITKRGQNVTFRCDPISEHNRLYWYRQTLGQGPEFLTYFQNEAQLEKSRLLSDRFSAERPKGSFSTLEIQRTEQGDSAMYLCASSPGTSGNPYEQYFGPGTRLTVT.

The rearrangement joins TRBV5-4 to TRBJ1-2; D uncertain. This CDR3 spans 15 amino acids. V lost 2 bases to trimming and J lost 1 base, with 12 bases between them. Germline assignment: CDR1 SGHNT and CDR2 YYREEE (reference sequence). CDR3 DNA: TGTGCCAGCAGCTTCGAGGGAGGGATTAACTATGGCTACACCTTC. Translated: CASSFEGGINYGYTF. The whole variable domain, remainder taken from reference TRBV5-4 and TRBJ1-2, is ETGVTQSPTHLIKTRGQQVTLRCSSQSGHNTVSWYQQALGQGPQFIFQYYREEENGRGNFPPRFSGLQFPNYSSELNVNALELDDSALYLCASSFEGGINYGYTFGSGTRLTVV.

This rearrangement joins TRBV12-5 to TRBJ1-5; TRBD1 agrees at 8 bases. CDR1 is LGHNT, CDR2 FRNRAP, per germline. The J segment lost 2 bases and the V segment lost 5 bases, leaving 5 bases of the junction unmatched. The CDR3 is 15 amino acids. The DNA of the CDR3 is TGTGCTAGTGGTCCGGACAGGGTTGGCAATCAGCCCCAGCATTTT. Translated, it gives CASGPDRVGNQPQHF.

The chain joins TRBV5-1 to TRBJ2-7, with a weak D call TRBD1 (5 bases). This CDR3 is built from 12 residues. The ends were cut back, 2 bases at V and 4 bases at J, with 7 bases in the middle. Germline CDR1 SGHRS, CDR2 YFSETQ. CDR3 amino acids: CASSLGDYEQYF. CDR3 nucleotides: TGCGCCAGCAGCTTAGGGGATTACGAGCAGTACTTC.

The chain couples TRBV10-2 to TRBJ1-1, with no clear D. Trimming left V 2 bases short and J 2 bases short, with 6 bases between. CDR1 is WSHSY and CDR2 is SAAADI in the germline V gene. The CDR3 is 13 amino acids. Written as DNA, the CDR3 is TGCGCCAGCAGTGAGGGGCTAAACACTGAAGCTTTCTTT. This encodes CASSEGLNTEAFF.

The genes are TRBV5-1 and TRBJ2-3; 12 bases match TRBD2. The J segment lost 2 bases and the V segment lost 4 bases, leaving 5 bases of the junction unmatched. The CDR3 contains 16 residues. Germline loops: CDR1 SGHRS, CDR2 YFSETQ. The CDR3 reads CASSTGLAGYTDTQYF. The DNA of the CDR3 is TGCGCCAGCAGCACTGGACTAGCGGGGTACACAGATACGCAGTATTTT.

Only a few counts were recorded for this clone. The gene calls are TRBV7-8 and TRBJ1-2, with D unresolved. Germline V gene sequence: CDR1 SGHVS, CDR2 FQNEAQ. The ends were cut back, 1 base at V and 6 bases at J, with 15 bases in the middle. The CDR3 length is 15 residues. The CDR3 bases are TGTGCCAGCAGCTTAGTTAGGTCCCAACGGGATGGCTACACCTTC. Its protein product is CASSLVRSQRDGYTF.

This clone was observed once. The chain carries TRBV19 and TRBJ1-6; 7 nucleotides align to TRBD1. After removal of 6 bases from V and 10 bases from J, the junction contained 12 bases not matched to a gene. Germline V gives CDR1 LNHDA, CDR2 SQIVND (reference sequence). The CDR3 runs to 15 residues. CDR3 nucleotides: TGTGCCAGTAGCCCCATCCCGGGACAGTCGTCACCCCTCCACTTT. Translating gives CASSPIPGQSSPLHF.

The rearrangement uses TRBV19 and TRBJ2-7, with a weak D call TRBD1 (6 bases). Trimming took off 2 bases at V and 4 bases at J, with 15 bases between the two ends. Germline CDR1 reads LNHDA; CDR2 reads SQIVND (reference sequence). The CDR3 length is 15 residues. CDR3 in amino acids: CASSIRPGEGYEQYF. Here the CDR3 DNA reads TGTGCCAGTAGTATAAGGCCAGGGGAAGGGTACGAGCAGTACTTC. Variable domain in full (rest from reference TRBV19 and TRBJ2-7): DGGITQSPKYLFRKEGQNVTLSCEQNLNHDAMYWYRQDPGQGLRLIYYSQIVNDFQKGDIAEGYSVSREKKESFPLTVTSAQKNPTAFYLCASSIRPGEGYEQYFGPGTRLTVT.

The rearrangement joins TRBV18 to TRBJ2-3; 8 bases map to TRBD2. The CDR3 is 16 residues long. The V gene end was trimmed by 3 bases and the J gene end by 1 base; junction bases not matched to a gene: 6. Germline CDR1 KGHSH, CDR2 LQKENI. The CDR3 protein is CASSPIAGRRTDTQYF. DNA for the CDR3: TGTGCCAGCTCACCGATAGCGGGACGTCGCACAGATACGCAGTATTTT.

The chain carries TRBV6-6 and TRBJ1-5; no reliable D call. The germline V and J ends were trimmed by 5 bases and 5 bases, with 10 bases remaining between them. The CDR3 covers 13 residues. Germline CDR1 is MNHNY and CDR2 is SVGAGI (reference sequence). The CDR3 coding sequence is TGTGCCAGCAGTCCTGGGAGTGATCAGCCCCAGCATTTT. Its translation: CASSPGSDQPQHF.

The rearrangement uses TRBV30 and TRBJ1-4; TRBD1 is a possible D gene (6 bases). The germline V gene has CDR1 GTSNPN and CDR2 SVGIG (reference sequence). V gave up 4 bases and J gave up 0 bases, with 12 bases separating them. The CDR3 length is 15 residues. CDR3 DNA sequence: TGTGCCTGGACCAGGGGATATTCAACTAATGAAAAACTGTTTTTT. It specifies CAWTRGYSTNEKLFF. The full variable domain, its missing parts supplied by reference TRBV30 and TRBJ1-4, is SQTIHQWPATLVQPVGSPLSLECTVEGTSNPNLYWYRQAAGRGLQLLFYSVGIGQISSEVPQNLSASRPQDRQFILSSKKLLLSDSGFYLCAWTRGYSTNEKLFFGSGTQLSVL.

CDR3 loop: CASSPPRGVGRVDTEAFF. The CDR3 DNA sequence: TGTGCCAGCTCACCACCCCGGGGAGTAGGAAGAGTGGACACTGAAGCTTTCTTT. The chain is built from TRBV18 and TRBJ1-1; unclear D gene. The CDR3 has 18 amino acids. The V end lost 0 bases, the J end lost 3 bases, and 20 bases lay between the germline ends. Germline-derived CDR1 and CDR2 are KGHSH and LQKENI.

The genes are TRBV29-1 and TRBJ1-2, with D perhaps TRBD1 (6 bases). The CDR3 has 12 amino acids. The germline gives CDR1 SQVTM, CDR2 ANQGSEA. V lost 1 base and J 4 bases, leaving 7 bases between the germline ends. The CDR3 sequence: CSVEGQAYGYTF. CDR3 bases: TGCAGCGTTGAAGGACAGGCCTATGGCTACACCTTC. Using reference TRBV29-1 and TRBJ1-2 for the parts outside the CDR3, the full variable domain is SAVISQKPSRDICQRGTSLTIQCQVDSQVTMMFWYRQQPGQSLTLIATANQGSEATYESGFVIDKFPISRPNLTFSTLTVSNMSPEDSSIYLCSVEGQAYGYTFGSGTRLTVV.

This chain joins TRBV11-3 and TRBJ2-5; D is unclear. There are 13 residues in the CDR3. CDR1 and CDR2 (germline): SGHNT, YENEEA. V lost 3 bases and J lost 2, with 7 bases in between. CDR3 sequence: CASSFPGQETQYF. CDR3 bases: TGTGCCAGCAGCTTTCCGGGTCAAGAGACCCAGTACTTC.

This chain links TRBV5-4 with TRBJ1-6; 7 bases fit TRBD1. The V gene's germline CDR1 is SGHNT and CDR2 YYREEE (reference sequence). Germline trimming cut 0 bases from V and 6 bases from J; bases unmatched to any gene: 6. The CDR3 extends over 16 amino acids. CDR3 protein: CASSLGGRGINSPLHF. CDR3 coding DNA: TGTGCCAGCAGCTTGGGAGGCAGGGGGATTAATTCACCCCTCCACTTT.

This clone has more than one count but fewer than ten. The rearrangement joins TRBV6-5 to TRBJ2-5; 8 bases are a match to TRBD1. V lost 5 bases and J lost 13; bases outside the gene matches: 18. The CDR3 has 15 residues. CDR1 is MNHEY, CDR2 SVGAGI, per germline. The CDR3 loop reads CASSPRPDRAVSLYF. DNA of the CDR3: TGTGCCAGCAGTCCTCGTCCGGACAGGGCCGTCTCGCTGTACTTC.

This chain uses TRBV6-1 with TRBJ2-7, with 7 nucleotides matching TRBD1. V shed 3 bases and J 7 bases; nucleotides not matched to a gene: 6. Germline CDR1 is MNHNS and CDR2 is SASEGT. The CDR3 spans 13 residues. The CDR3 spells CASSDPATGEQYF. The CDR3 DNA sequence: TGTGCCAGCAGTGACCCGGCGACAGGGGAGCAGTACTTC.

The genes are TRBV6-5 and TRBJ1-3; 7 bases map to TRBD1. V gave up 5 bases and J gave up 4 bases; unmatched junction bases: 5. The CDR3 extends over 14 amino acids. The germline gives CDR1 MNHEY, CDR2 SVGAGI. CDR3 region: CASSPDRVGNTIYF. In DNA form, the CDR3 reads TGTGCCAGCAGTCCTGACAGGGTCGGAAACACCATATATTTT.

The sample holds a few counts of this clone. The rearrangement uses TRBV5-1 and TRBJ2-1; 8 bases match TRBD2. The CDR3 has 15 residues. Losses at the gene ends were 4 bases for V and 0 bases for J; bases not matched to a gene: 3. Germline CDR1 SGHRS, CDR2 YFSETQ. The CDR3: CASSPGTSSYNEQFF. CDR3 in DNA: TGCGCCAGCAGCCCCGGGACTAGCTCCTACAATGAGCAGTTCTTC.

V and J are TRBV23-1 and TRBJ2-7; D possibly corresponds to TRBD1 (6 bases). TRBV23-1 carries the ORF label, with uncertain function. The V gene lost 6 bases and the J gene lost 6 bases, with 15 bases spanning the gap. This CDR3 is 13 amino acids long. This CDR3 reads CASRGSRGLEQYF. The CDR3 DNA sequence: TGCGCCAGCAGGGGATCCAGGGGCCTCGAGCAGTACTTC.